Below are 8 T cell receptor beta chains sequenced from a single sample in a study of cytotoxic CD8 clonotypes in ibrutinib-treated CLL (dated by TCRdb to about 2021). The label giving this sample's time point can be read as: approximately 2 years on ibrutinib. Library method: the immunoSEQ multiplex PCR assay. The immuneACCESS repertoire file appears here via TCRdb, limited to in-frame rearrangements. These files lack a portion of the clones; in checked studies, under half of the deficit traces to unresolved V genes, and the cause of the others is not known. For this sample the table gives 150,000 or so clones, of which approximately 80% were detected only once. The biggest ten clones account for about 4.5% of the sample. The sample in question was PBMCs, obtained after 24 months of ibrutinib treatment. All receptors come from a human donor with chronic lymphocytic leukemia.

This sequence joins TRBV28 and TRBJ2-7, with D tentatively TRBD1 or TRBD2 (5 bases each). The CDR3 totals 14 residues. With 7 bases removed from V and 2 bases from J, the gap between germline ends came to 15 bases. CDR1 is MDHEN, CDR2 SYDVKM, per germline. The DNA for the CDR3 is TGTGCCAGCAACCCCCGGGACGGTGCCTACGAGCAGTACTTC. It is translated as CASNPRDGAYEQYF.

The chain recombines TRBV19 with TRBJ2-1, with 12 nucleotides matching TRBD2. Germline-derived CDR1 and CDR2 are LNHDA and SQIVND (reference sequence). With V trimmed by 7 bases and J by 7 bases, 11 bases remained unmatched. The CDR3 spans 16 residues. CDR3 nucleotide sequence: TGTGCCAGTAAGATATCTAGCGGGAGGGAGGGTAATGAGCAGTTCTTC. The encoded protein is CASKISSGREGNEQFF.

As concerns this clone: The junction does not match germline at one end; this may be a read error. The rearrangement links TRBV15 to TRBJ2-3; 10 bases fit TRBD2. Germline V CDR1 and CDR2: LNHNV, YYDKDF (reference sequence). CDR3 size: 15 residues. The CDR3 sequence is CATSRAGGVTDTQYF. For the CDR3, the DNA is TGTGCCACCAGTAGAGCGGGGGGGGTCACAGATACGCAGTATTTT.

The V and J genes are TRBV7-8 and TRBJ1-2, with a weak D call TRBD1 (5 bases). CDR1 and CDR2 (germline): SGHVS, FQNEAQ. The CDR3 is made up of 19 amino acids. With 4 bases removed from V and 3 bases from J, the gap between germline ends came to 27 bases. CDR3 DNA: TGTGCCAGCAGCTCCAGAAACTTTGTTTTAGGGGCGGAGGACTATGGCTACACCTTC. Amino acid sequence: CASSSRNFVLGAEDYGYTF.

V gene TRBV5-3 combines with J gene TRBJ1-1; D remains ambiguous. TRBV5-3 is known as an ORF, though its function is uncertain. The CDR3 covers 11 residues. Trimming took off 8 bases at V and 7 bases at J, with 12 bases between the two ends. CDR3 nucleotide sequence: TGTGCCAGCATGATGACTATTGAAGCTTTCTTT. Its protein is CASMMTIEAFF.

The chain recombines TRBV7-2 with TRBJ2-3; D ambiguous. This CDR3 is built from 13 residues. Trimming removed 8 bases at V and 6 bases at J, with 15 bases between. Germline values: CDR1 SGHTA, CDR2 FQGNSA. Here the CDR3 DNA reads TGTGCCAGCCTCTATCGGCAGGCGGATACGCAGTATTTT. This gives the protein CASLYRQADTQYF.

This clone has just a few counts. This chain uses TRBV6-4 with TRBJ2-6, with a weak D call TRBD1 (7 bases). The CDR3 totals 18 residues. The V end lost 2 bases, the J end lost 0 bases, and 14 bases lay between the germline ends. From germline, CDR1 is MRHNA and CDR2 SNTAGT. CDR3 amino acids: CASSDRAGGSSGANVLTF. The DNA for the CDR3 is TGTGCCAGCAGTGACCGGGCAGGGGGGAGCTCTGGGGCCAACGTCCTGACTTTC.

The V and J genes are TRBV6-1 and TRBJ2-7, with a weak D call TRBD1 (7 bases). Germline V gene sequence: CDR1 MNHNS, CDR2 SASEGT. The CDR3 runs to 13 residues. Trimming shortened V by 8 bases and J by 5 bases, and 16 bases separated the two germline ends. DNA for the CDR3: TGTGCCAGCCGACACAGGGGAGGAAACGAGCAGTACTTC. It encodes CASRHRGGNEQYF.